The 24 T cell receptor beta chains given below trace back to one sample, sequenced in a study of tissue T cells after allogeneic stem cell transplantation. Sequencing was performed with immunoSEQ multiplex PCR; in TCRdb, only in-frame clones are kept and a portion is missing. Among some 11,000 clones, less than 45% were seen once, and the ten largest hold less than 2%. This sample's time point: mouse harvest day 7 after allogeneic transplant. The graft held 10^6 splenic CD5+ T cells and 10^7 T-cell-depleted bone marrow cells. Sequenced material: skin. The receptors were sampled from a female BALB/c mouse given C57BL/6 T cells with graft-versus-host disease after an allogeneic hematopoietic cell transplant.

This clone was picked up a small number of times. The listed genes are named as in mouse. The CDR3 end lies 1 residue beyond the end of the read and is filled in from the germline J gene. The gene calls are TRBV12-2 and TRBJ2-1, with D possibly TRBD1 on 5 matching bases. V was pared by 4 bases and J by 1 base, with 10 bases between. This CDR3 region has 14 residues. CDR1 and CDR2 (germline): SGHLS, HYDKME. CDR3 protein: CASSPDRNYAEQFF. Incomplete CDR3 DNA: TGTGCCAGCTCCCCCGACAGAAACTATGCTGAGCAGTTC.

A remark on this clone: Genes and germline are mouse. Read data end 1 residue before the CDR3 end; the end is taken from the germline J gene. The V and J genes are TRBV5 and TRBJ1-4; weak D call: TRBD1 (5 bases). V shed 1 base and J shed 7 bases, with 10 bases lying between them. Germline CDR1 is LGHNA and CDR2 is YNLKQL (reference sequence). CDR3 size: 14 residues. The chain's CDR3 is CASSQVGGGERLFF. The CDR3 DNA, read in part, is TGTGCCAGCAGCCAAGTGGGGGGGGGCGAAAGATTATTT.

By its share, this clone is medium-sized. Gene names and germline refer to mouse. The missing CDR3 end, 1 residue past where the read stops, is filled in from the germline J gene. The V and J genes are TRBV26 and TRBJ1-3; D possibly corresponds to TRBD1 (5 bases). Trimming shortened V by 1 base and J by 1 base, and 8 bases separated the two germline ends. The CDR3 is 15 residues long. The germline V gene encodes CDR1 KGHPV and CDR2 FQNQEV (reference sequence). The CDR3 loop is CASSLFQGSGNTLYF. Incomplete CDR3 DNA: TGTGCCAGCAGTCTGTTCCAGGGATCTGGAAATACGCTCTAT.

In regard to this clone: Any gene name here is a mouse gene name. Coverage ceases 1 residue before the CDR3 finishes, and the germline J gene fills in the end. The V and J genes are TRBV13-3 and TRBJ2-1; D gene ambiguous. The CDR3 covers 14 residues. V lost 1 base to trimming and J lost 4 bases, with 9 bases between them. Germline V gives CDR1 NNHDY, CDR2 SYVADS. This CDR3 reads CASSDITPYAEQFF. The covered CDR3 bases are TGTGCCAGCAGTGATATAACACCATATGCTGAGCAGTTC.

This clone is medium-sized by share. The genes are named according to mouse. From the germline J gene comes the end of the CDR3, since the read stops 1 residue before it. The chain carries TRBV4 and TRBJ2-4; unclear D gene. Germline V gene lookup returns CDR1 LGHDT and CDR2 YNNKQL (reference sequence). This CDR3 is built from 11 residues. Trimming removed 4 bases from V and 7 bases from J, with 6 bases in between. CDR3 in amino acids: CASSLLYTLYF. CDR3 bases read: TGTGCCAGCAGCTTGTTATACACCTTGTAC.

About this clone: The genes and germline here are from mouse. The read ends 1 residue shy of where the CDR3 ends; the end is completed using the germline J gene. V gene TRBV4 combines with J gene TRBJ2-4; possibly TRBD1 for D (5 bases). Germline V gene lookup returns CDR1 LGHDT and CDR2 YNNKQL (reference sequence). This CDR3 region has 15 residues. The ends were cut back, 4 bases at V and 1 base at J, with 12 bases in the middle. The sequenced part of the CDR3 DNA is TGTGCCAGCAGCTTAGGGGTCGGGGGTCAAAACACCTTGTAC. Protein sequence: CASSLGVGGQNTLY. The CDR3, in full, reads CASSLGVGGQNTLYF.

This clone has only one observation. The listed genes are named as in mouse. The read halts 1 residue ahead of the CDR3 end, with the missing end drawn from the germline J gene. The chain links TRBV13-2 to TRBJ2-4; D might be TRBD1 (5 bases). CDR3 length equals 13 residues. V was clipped by 4 bases and J by 2 bases, with 8 bases between them. Per germline, CDR1 NNHNN and CDR2 SYGAGS (reference sequence). The CDR3 sequence: CASGSGFQNTLYF. The sequenced CDR3 bases are TGTGCCAGCGGTTCAGGGTTTCAAAACACCTTGTAC.

This clone showed up just a few times. Gene labels here are mouse ones. The CDR3 goes on 1 residue after the read ends, and that part is filled in from the germline J gene. Distinct nucleotide sequences in the sample also encode this CDR3. J is TRBJ2-7 and V is TRBV26, with 7 positions matching TRBD1. The ends lost 4 bases at V and 4 bases at J; junction bases unmatched: 1. CDR3 length equals 12 residues. CDR1 is KGHPV and CDR2 is FQNQEV in the germline V gene (reference sequence). CDR3: CASSPTGYEQYF. CDR3 DNA, as far as it was read: TGTGCCAGCAGTCCGACAGGGTATGAACAGTAC.

This clone was detected a few times. Genes here carry mouse names. The sequenced CDR3 bases are TGCTCCAGCAGTGGACAGAACTCCGACTACACC. This encodes CSSSGQNSDYT. The whole CDR3 sequence reads CSSSGQNSDYTF. The rearrangement links TRBV23 to TRBJ1-2; the D call of TRBD1 is as the table states it, not checked on the DNA. The DNA ends 1 residue before the CDR3 does, and the rest of the CDR3 is filled in from the germline J gene. CDR1 and CDR2 (germline): KGHTA, FQNQQP. The CDR3 is 12 amino acids.

This clone was seen just once. Germline and genes here are mouse. The CDR3 DNA, read in part, is TGTGCCAGCTCGACTGGGGGGCCTAGTGCAGAAACGCTGTAT. Its protein is CASSTGGPSAETLY. The CDR3 in full is CASSTGGPSAETLYF. The genes are TRBV19 and TRBJ2-3; 10 nucleotides align to TRBD2. The CDR3 end lies 1 residue beyond the end of the read and is filled in from the germline J gene. The CDR3 runs to 15 residues. Germline lookup yields CDR1 FNHDT and CDR2 SITEND (reference sequence). V was pared by 7 bases and J by 0 bases, with 5 bases of the junction left unmatched.

This clone has more than one count but fewer than ten. The germline and genes are mouse ones. The read finishes 1 residue shy of the CDR3 end, and the germline J gene is used to complete it. This rearrangement joins TRBV26 to TRBJ2-7; 9 bases are a match to TRBD1. The CDR3 loop spans 15 amino acids. Trimming removed 5 bases from V and 0 bases from J; junction bases left unmatched: 5. Germline V CDR1 and CDR2: KGHPV, FQNQEV (reference sequence). CDR3 in amino acids: CASSFRDRVSYEQYF. The sequenced CDR3 bases are TGTGCCAGCAGTTTCCGGGACAGGGTCTCCTATGAACAGTAC.

About this clone: Mouse names are used for the genes. The observed sequence ends 1 residue before the CDR3 terminus, with the missing tail filled in from the germline J gene. V gene TRBV26 combines with J gene TRBJ1-1; 8 bases align to TRBD1. Germline CDR1 reads KGHPV; CDR2 reads FQNQEV (reference sequence). With 2 bases clipped from V and 6 bases from J, the junction kept 5 bases outside the gene matches. There are 14 residues in the CDR3. The sequenced CDR3 bases are TGTGCCAGCAGTCTGCGGACAGGGCGGGCAGAAGTCTTC. This translates into CASSLRTGRAEVF. The entire CDR3 protein is CASSLRTGRAEVFF.

Turning to this clone: The gene symbols are mouse symbols. Read sequence stops 1 residue before the CDR3 end, and the germline J gene provides the missing end. The V and J genes are TRBV3 and TRBJ2-7; D remains unclear. Germline-derived CDR1 and CDR2 are SNHLY and FYNGKV (reference sequence). The CDR3 totals 12 residues. The V gene lost 3 bases and the J gene lost 7 bases, with 10 bases spanning the gap. CDR3 loop: CASSLRGGEQYF. Partial CDR3 DNA: TGTGCCAGCAGCTTGCGGGGAGGCGAACAGTAC.

A note on this clone: Mouse gene names and germline throughout. With the read ending 1 residue before the CDR3 end, the germline J gene is used to fill in that end. V and J are TRBV3 and TRBJ1-3; 8 bases agree with TRBD1. This CDR3 spans 14 amino acids. V was clipped by 3 bases and J by 2 bases; unmatched bases: 0. CDR1 SNHLY and CDR2 FYNGKV come from the germline V gene (reference sequence). CDR3 DNA (partial): TGTGCCAGCAGCTTGGGACAGGCTGGAAATACGCTCTAT. Its translation is CASSLGQAGNTLY. The entire CDR3 protein is CASSLGQAGNTLYF.

To note about this clone: The gene names given are mouse names. The observed sequence ends 1 residue before the CDR3 terminus, with the missing tail filled in from the germline J gene. The chain recombines TRBV14 with TRBJ2-7; weak D call: TRBD2 (6 bases). Looked up from germline, CDR1 is SGHDT and CDR2 is FRDEAV. V shed 2 bases and J shed 7 bases, with 10 bases lying between them. The CDR3 is 12 amino acids. CDR3 in amino acids: CASSLGGGEQYF. The CDR3 bases that were read are TGTGCCAGCAGTTTGGGGGGAGGGGAACAGTAC.

On this clone: Gene names and germline match the mouse. The read stops 1 residue short of the end of the CDR3; the missing end is completed from the germline J gene. J is TRBJ2-4 and V is TRBV3; possible D gene TRBD2, 5 bases. Trimming took off 1 base at V and 5 bases at J, with 10 bases between the two ends. The CDR3 covers 14 residues. In germline, CDR1 is SNHLY, CDR2 FYNGKV (reference sequence). Incomplete CDR3 DNA: TGTGCCAGCAGCTTAGATTGGGGAAGAAACACCTTGTAC. It translates to CASSLDWGRNTLY. The full CDR3 reads CASSLDWGRNTLYF.

By sample fraction, this clone is medium-sized (0.01 to 0.1%). The germline and genes are mouse ones. Read data end 1 residue before the CDR3 end; the end is taken from the germline J gene. V gene TRBV2 combines with J gene TRBJ2-1; the D gene is possibly TRBD2 (6 bases). There are 15 residues in the CDR3. Looked up from germline, CDR1 is LGHNA and CDR2 is YSYQKL. The germline V and J ends were trimmed by 1 base and 3 bases, with 10 bases remaining between them. The CDR3 is CASSQVAGVYAEQFF. CDR3 DNA, as far as it was read: TGTGCCAGCAGCCAAGTGGCTGGGGTCTATGCTGAGCAGTTC.

This clone occurred a few times. Mouse names are used for the genes. The sequence runs out 1 residue before the end of the CDR3; the remainder is reconstructed from the germline J gene. This rearrangement joins TRBV26 to TRBJ1-4, with 9 bases fitting TRBD1. The CDR3 length is 14 residues. Germline CDR1 reads KGHPV; CDR2 reads FQNQEV (reference sequence). Trimming at V came to 6 bases and at J to 7 bases, leaving 6 bases not matched to a gene. This CDR3 is CASRGTGRPERLFF. The sequenced CDR3 bases are TGTGCCAGCAGGGGGACAGGGCGTCCCGAAAGATTATTT.

Turning to this clone: Gene names and germline match the mouse. The CDR3 is cut off 1 residue early in the read; its end comes from the germline J gene. The J gene is TRBJ2-7, the V gene TRBV16; 9 bases are shared with TRBD2. CDR3 length: 15 residues. Trimming took 5 bases from V and 4 from J; bases not matched to a gene: 9. Germline lookup yields CDR1 SGHSA and CDR2 FRNQAP. The CDR3 reads CASSIPGTGKYEQYF. Incomplete CDR3 DNA: TGTGCAAGCAGCATTCCCGGGACTGGGAAATATGAACAGTAC.

With respect to this clone: Mouse gene names and germline throughout. Read data end 1 residue before the CDR3 end; the end is taken from the germline J gene. V and J are TRBV23 and TRBJ2-1; TRBD2, as called in the table, went unchecked against the DNA. The CDR3 loop spans 14 amino acids. The germline V gene has CDR1 KGHTA and CDR2 FQNQQP. Partial CDR3 DNA: TGCTCCAGCAGTCTCTGGGGGAACTATGCTGAGCAGTTC. Its protein product is CSSSLWGNYAEQF. The full CDR3 sequence reads CSSSLWGNYAEQFF. The full variable domain, its missing parts supplied by reference TRBV23 and TRBJ2-1, is DAAVTQKPRYLIKMKGQEAEMKCIPEKGHTAVFWYQQKQSKELKFLIYFQNQQPLDQIDMVKERFSAVCPSSSLCSLGIRTCEAEDSALYLCSSSLWGNYAEQFFGPGTRLTVL.

This clone counts as medium-sized. The germline and genes are mouse ones. Read sequence stops 1 residue before the CDR3 end, and the germline J gene provides the missing end. This sequence joins TRBV26 and TRBJ2-7; 8 bases line up with TRBD1. The V and J ends lost 4 bases and 5 bases, in that order; junction bases with no gene match: 1. The germline gives CDR1 KGHPV, CDR2 FQNQEV (reference sequence). The CDR3 has 12 amino acids. The covered CDR3 bases are TGTGCCAGCAGTCCACAGGGGGATGAACAGTAC. Amino acids: CASSPQGDEQY. The complete CDR3 reads CASSPQGDEQYF.

Worth noting for this clone: Here the gene names and germline are mouse. The read is 1 residue too short to cover the CDR3 end, so that end is filled in from the germline J gene. This chain links TRBV1 with TRBJ1-1; no definite D call. This CDR3 has 13 amino acids. Germline V gives CDR1 NSQYPW, CDR2 LRSPGD (reference sequence). Trimming stripped 1 base from V and 1 base from J, with 4 bases between. The CDR3 bases that were read are TGCACCTGCAGTGCAGGCCAAAACACAGAAGTCTTC. Protein: CTCSAGQNTEVF. The whole CDR3 sequence is CTCSAGQNTEVFF.

Of note for this clone: All gene names here are mouse names. The CDR3 goes on 1 residue after the read ends, and that part is filled in from the germline J gene. At the DNA level, this CDR3 is encoded by other sequences in the same sample as well. The gene calls are TRBV26 and TRBJ2-4; D is tentatively TRBD1 or TRBD2 (6 bases each). V lost 2 bases and J lost 3, with 9 bases in between. CDR3 length: 14 amino acids. Germline V gene sequence: CDR1 KGHPV, CDR2 FQNQEV (reference sequence). CDR3 DNA (partial): TGTGCCAGCAGTCTGGGGGGCGGGCAAAACACCTTGTAC. It encodes CASSLGGGQNTLY. The full CDR3 sequence reads CASSLGGGQNTLYF.

Details on this clone: The genes are named according to mouse. The read is 1 residue too short to cover the CDR3 end, so that end is filled in from the germline J gene. The genes are TRBV12-1 and TRBJ2-4; no reliable D call. The V and J ends lost 0 bases and 0 bases respectively, with 6 bases between them. Looked up from germline, CDR1 is SGHSN and CDR2 is HYEKVE. This CDR3 has 14 amino acids. Partial CDR3 DNA: TGTGCCAGCTCTCTCACTTTTAGTCAAAACACCTTGTAC. Translation gives CASSLTFSQNTLY. The whole CDR3 protein is CASSLTFSQNTLYF.